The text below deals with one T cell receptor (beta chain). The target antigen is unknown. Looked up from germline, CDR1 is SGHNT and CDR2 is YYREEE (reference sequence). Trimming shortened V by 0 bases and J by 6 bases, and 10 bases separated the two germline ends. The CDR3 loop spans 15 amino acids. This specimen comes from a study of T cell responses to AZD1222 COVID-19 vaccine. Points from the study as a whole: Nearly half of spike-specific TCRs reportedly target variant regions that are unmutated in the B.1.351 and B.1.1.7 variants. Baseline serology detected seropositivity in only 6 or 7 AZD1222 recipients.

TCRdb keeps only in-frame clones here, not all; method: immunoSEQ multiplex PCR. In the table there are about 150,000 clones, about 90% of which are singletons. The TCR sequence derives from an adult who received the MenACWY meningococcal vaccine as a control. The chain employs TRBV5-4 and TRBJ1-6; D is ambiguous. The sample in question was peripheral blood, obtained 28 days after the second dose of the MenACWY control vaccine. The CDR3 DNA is TGTGCCAGCAGCTTGGAAAGAGGGAGTAATTCACCCCTCCACTTT. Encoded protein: CASSLERGSNSPLHF.